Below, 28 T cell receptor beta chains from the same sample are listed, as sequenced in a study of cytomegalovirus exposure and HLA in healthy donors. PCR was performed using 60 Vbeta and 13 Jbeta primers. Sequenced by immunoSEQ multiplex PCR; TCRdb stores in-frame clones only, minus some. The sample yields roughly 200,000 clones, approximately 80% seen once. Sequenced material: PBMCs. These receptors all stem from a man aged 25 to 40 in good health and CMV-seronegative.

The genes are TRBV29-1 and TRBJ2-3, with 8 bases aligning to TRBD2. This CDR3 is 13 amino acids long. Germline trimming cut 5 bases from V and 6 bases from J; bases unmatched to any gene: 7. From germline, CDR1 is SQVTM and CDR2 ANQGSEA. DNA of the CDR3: TGCAGCGTTAGGGTAGCGGGACGGGATACGCAGTATTTT. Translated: CSVRVAGRDTQYF.

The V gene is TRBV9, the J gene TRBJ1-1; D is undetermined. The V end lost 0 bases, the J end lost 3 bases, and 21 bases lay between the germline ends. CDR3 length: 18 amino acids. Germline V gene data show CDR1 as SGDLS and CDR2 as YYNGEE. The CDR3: CASSVGYRDSVRDTEAFF. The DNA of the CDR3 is TGTGCCAGCAGCGTAGGTTATCGGGATAGTGTACGAGACACTGAAGCTTTCTTT.

The CDR3 here is CASSPKQGAREKLFF. CDR3 coding DNA: TGTGCCAGCAGTCCAAAACAGGGGGCACGTGAAAAACTGTTTTTT. V is TRBV28 and J is TRBJ1-4; 9 bases map to TRBD1. CDR3 size: 15 residues. Germline V lookup: CDR1 MDHEN, CDR2 SYDVKM. Trimming at V came to 5 bases and at J to 7 bases, leaving 8 bases not matched to a gene. The entire variable domain, with the rest obtained from reference TRBV28 and TRBJ1-4, is as follows: DVKVTQSSRYLVKRTGEKVFLECVQDMDHENMFWYRQDPGLGLRLIYFSYDVKMKEKGDIPEGYSVSREKKERFSLILESASTNQTSMYLCASSPKQGAREKLFFGSGTQLSVL.

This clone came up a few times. CDR3 coding DNA: TGCGCCAGCAGCTCACTCGGGGACACTGAAGCTTTCTTT. Translation: CASSSLGDTEAFF. The chain couples TRBV5-1 to TRBJ1-1; D uncertain. Deletions cut 3 bases from V and 3 bases from J, with 9 bases between. Germline V gene sequence: CDR1 SGHRS, CDR2 YFSETQ. There are 13 residues in the CDR3. The full variable domain, completed using reference TRBV5-1 and TRBJ1-1, is KAGVTQTPRYLIKTRGQQVTLSCSPISGHRSVSWYQQTPGQGLQFLFEYFSETQRNKGNFPGRFSGRQFSNSRSEMNVSTLELGDSALYLCASSSLGDTEAFFGQGTRLTVV.

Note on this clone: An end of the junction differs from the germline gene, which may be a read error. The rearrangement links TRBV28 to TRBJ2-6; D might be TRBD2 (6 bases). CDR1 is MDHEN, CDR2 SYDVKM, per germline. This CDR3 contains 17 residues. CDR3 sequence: CASTVQGGLSGASVLTF. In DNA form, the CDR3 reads TGTGCCAGCACTGTCCAGGGAGGCCTATCTGGGGCCAGCGTCCTGACTTTC.

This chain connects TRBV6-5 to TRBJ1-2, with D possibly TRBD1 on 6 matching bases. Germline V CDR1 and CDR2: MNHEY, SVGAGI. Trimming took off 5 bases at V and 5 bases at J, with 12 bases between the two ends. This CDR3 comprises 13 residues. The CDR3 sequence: CASSEGGYYGYTF. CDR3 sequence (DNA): TGTGCCAGCAGTGAAGGGGGATATTATGGCTACACCTTC.

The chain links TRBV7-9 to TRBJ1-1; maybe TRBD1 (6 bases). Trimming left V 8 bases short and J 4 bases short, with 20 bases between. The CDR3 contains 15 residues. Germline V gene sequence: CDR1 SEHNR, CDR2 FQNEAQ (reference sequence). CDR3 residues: CASRITEQGSTEAFF. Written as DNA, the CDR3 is TGTGCCAGCCGTATAACCGAACAGGGCAGCACTGAAGCTTTCTTT.

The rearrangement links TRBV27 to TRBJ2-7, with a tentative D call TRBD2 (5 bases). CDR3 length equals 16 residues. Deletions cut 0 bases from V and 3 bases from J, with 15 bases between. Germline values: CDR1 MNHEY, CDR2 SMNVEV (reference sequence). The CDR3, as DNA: TGTGCCAGCAGTTTATCCCCCTCGGACGGGGACTACGAGCAGTACTTC. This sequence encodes CASSLSPSDGDYEQYF.

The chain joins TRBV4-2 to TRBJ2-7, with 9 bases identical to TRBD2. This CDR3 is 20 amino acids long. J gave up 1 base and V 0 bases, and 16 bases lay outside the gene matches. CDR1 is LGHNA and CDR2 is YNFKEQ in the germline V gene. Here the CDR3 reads CASSQDKRSGTSFSSYEQYF. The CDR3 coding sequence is TGTGCCAGCAGCCAAGATAAACGGTCCGGGACTAGCTTTTCATCCTACGAGCAGTACTTC.

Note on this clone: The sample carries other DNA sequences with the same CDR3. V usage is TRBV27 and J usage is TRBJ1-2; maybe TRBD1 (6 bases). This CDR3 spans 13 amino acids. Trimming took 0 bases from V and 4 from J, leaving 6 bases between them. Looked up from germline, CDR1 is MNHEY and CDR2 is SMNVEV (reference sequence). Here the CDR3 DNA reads TGTGCCAGCAGTTTATCAGGGGGCTATGGCTACACCTTC. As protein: CASSLSGGYGYTF.

The DNA of the CDR3 is TGCAGTGGGGGGGACAATGAGCAGTTCTTC. It is translated as CSGGDNEQFF. The rearrangement uses TRBV20-1 and TRBJ2-1, with D perhaps matching TRBD2 (6 bases). Trimming left V 7 bases short and J 5 bases short, with 6 bases between. The CDR3 runs 10 residues. The V gene's germline CDR1 is DFQATT and CDR2 SNEGSKA (reference sequence).

The CDR3 is CASSIDGSYNEQFF. The DNA of the CDR3 is TGTGCCAGTAGTATCGACGGGTCCTACAATGAGCAGTTCTTC. J is TRBJ2-1 and V is TRBV19; no clear D gene. Trimming took 3 bases from V and 1 from J, leaving 7 bases between them. CDR1 and CDR2 (germline): LNHDA, SQIVND (reference sequence). There are 14 residues in the CDR3.

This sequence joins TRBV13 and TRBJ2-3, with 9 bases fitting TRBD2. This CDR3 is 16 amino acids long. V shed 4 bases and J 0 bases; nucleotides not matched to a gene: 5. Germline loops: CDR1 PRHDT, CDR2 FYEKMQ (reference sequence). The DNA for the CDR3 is TGTGCCAGCAGCTCGCAGACTAGCGGTAGCACAGATACGCAGTATTTT. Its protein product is CASSSQTSGSTDTQYF.

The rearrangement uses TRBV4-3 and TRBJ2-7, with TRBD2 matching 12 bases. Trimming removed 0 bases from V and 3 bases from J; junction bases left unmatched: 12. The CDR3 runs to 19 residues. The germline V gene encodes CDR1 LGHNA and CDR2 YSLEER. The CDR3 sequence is CASSQETSGGPSNHYEQYF. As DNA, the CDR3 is TGCGCCAGCAGCCAAGAGACTAGCGGGGGTCCCAGCAACCACTACGAGCAGTACTTC.

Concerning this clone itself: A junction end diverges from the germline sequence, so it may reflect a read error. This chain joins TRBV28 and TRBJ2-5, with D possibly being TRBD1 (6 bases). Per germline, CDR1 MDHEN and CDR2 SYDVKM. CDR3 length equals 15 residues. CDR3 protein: CASSFRDKPWETRYF. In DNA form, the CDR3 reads TGTGCCAGCAGTTTCCGGGACAAACCATGGGAGACCCGGTACTTC.

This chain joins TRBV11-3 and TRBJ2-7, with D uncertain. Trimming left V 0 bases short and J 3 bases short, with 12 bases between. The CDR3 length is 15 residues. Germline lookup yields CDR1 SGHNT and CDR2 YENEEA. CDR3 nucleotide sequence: TGTGCCAGCAGCTTAGATGGCAGTCCCAGCTACGAGCAGTACTTC. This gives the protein CASSLDGSPSYEQYF.

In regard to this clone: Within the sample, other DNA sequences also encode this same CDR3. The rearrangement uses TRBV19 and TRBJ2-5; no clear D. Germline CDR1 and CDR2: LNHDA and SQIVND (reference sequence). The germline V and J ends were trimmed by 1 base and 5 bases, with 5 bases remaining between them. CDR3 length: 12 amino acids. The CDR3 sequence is CASSIAGETQYF. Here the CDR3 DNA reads TGTGCCAGTAGTATAGCCGGGGAGACCCAGTACTTC.

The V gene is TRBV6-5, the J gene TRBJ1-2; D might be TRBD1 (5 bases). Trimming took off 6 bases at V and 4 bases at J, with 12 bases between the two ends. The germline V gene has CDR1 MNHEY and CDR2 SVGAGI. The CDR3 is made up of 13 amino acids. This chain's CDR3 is CASSPLQGYGYTF. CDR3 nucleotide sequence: TGTGCCAGCAGCCCACTTCAGGGCTATGGCTACACCTTC.

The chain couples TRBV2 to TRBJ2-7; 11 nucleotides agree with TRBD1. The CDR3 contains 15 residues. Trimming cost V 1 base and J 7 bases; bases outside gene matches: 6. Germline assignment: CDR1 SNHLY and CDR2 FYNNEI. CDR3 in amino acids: CASSEGGTGGTEQYF. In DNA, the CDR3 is TGTGCCAGCAGTGAAGGAGGGACAGGGGGTACGGAGCAGTACTTC.

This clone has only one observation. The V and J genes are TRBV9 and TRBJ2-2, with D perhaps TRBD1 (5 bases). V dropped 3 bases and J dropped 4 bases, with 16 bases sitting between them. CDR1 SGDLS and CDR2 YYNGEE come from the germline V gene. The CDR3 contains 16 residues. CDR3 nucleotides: TGTGCCAGCAGCGGGGGCTCTACTCCCTCCACCGGGGAGCTGTTTTTT. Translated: CASSGGSTPSTGELFF.

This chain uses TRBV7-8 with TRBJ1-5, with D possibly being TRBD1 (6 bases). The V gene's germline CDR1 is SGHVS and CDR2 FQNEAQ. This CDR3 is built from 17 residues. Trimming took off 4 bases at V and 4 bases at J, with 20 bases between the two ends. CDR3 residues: CASSSDPTGDYNQPQHF. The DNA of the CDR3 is TGTGCCAGCAGCTCCGACCCGACAGGAGACTATAATCAGCCCCAGCATTTT.

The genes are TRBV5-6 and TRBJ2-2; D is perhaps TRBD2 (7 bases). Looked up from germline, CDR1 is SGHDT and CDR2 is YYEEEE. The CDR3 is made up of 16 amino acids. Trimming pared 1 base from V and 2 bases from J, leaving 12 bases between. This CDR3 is CASSLWGGLNTGELFF. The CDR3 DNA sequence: TGTGCCAGCAGCTTGTGGGGGGGGCTAAACACCGGGGAGCTGTTTTTT. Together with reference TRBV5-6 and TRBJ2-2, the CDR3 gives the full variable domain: DAGVTQSPTHLIKTRGQQVTLRCSPKSGHDTVSWYQQALGQGPQFIFQYYEEEERQRGNFPDRFSGHQFPNYSSELNVNALLLGDSALYLCASSLWGGLNTGELFFGEGSRLTVL.

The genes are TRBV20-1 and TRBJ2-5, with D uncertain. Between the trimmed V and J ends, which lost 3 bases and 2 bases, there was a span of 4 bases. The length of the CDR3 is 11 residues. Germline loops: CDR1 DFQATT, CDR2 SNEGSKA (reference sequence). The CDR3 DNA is TGCAGTGCTAGGTTACAAGAGACCCAGTACTTC. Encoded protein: CSARLQETQYF.

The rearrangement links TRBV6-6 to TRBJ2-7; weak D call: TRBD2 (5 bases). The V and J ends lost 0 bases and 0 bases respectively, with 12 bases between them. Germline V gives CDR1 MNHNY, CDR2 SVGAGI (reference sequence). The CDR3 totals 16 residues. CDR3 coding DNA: TGTGCCAGCAGTTACTCGGGAGCGCCCATCTCCTACGAGCAGTACTTC. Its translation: CASSYSGAPISYEQYF.

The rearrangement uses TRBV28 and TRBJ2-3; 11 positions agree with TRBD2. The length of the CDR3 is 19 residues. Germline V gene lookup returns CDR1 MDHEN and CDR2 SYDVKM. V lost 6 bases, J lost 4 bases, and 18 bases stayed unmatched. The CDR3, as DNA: TGTGCCAGCAGCCCCCTTCTAGCGGGGGGACTTCTTGGGGCAGATACGCAGTATTTT. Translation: CASSPLLAGGLLGADTQYF.

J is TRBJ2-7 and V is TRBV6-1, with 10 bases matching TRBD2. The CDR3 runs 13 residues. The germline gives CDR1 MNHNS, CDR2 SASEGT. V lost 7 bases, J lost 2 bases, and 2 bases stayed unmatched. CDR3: CASNLAGAYEQYF. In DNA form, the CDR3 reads TGTGCCAGCAATCTAGCGGGGGCCTACGAGCAGTACTTC.

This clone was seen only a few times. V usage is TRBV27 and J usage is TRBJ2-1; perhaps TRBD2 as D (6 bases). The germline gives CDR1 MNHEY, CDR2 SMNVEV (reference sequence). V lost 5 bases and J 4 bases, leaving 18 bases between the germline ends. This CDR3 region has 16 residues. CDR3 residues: CASSPEPGTYYNEQFF. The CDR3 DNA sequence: TGTGCCAGCAGTCCCGAACCCGGGACTTATTACAATGAGCAGTTCTTC.

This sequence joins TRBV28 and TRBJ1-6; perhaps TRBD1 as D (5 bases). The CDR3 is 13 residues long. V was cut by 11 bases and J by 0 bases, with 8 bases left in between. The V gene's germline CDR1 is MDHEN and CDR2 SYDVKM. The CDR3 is CAGASSYNSPLHF. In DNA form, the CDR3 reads TGTGCCGGGGCGAGCTCCTATAATTCACCCCTCCACTTT.